This T cell receptor (beta chain) was obtained from a study of blood T cell repertoires in COVID-19. On the study more broadly: Sites across the United States, Italy and Spain contributed samples from acute and convalescent COVID-19. From T cells, B-cell-depleted T cells, or PBMCs came the material, which was cDNA or gDNA.

The CDR3 runs 16 residues. Trimming stripped 10 bases from V and 1 base from J, with 22 bases between. Germline CDR1 LNHDA, CDR2 SQIVND (reference sequence). Clones were read by immunoSEQ multiplex PCR, and TCRdb kept only the in-frame ones, dropping some. Counted here are 200,000 or so clones, less than 90% occurring once; the ten biggest clones make up just over 2.5%. Residents of under 25 US areas, aged roughly 18 to 89 years, made up the participants. Donors in Cohort 3 who had recovered were those with two negative PCRs, healthcare professional clearance, or resolution of their symptoms. This chain connects TRBV19 to TRBJ1-2; tentatively, D is TRBD1 (6 bases). The sequence came from a woman aged 30 to 39 who had recovered from COVID-19. The material sequenced was PBMCs or T cells enriched from blood (not recorded which). CDR3: CATEGRGGVYNYGYTF. CDR3 DNA sequence: TGTGCCACGGAGGGGCGAGGGGGGGTTTATAACTATGGCTACACCTTC.